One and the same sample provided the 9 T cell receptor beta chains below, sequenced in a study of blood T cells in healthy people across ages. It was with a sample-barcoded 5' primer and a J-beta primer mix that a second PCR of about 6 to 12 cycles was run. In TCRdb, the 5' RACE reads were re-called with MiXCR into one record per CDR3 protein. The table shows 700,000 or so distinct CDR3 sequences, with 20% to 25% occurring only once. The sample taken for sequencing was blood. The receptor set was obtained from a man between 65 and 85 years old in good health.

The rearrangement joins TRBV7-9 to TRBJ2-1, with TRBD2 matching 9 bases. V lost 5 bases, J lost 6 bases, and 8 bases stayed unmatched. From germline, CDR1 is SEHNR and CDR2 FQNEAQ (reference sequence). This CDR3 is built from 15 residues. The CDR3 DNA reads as TGTGCCAGCAGCGATAGCGGGAGAGGGGGCAATGAGCAGTTCTTC. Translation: CASSDSGRGGNEQFF.

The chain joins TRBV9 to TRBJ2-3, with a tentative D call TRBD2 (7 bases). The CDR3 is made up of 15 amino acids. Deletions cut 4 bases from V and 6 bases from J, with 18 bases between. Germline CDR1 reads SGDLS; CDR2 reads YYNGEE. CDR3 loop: CASSRDKGGVDTQYF. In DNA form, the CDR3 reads TGTGCCAGCAGCCGGGACAAAGGGGGGGTGGATACGCAGTATTTT.

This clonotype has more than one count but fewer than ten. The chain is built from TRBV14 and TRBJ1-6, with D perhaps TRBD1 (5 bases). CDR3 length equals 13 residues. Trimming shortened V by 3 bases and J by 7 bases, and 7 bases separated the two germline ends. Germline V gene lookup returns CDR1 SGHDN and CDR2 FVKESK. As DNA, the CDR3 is TGTGCCAGCAGCCATGCAGGGAATTCACCCCTCCACTTT. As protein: CASSHAGNSPLHF.

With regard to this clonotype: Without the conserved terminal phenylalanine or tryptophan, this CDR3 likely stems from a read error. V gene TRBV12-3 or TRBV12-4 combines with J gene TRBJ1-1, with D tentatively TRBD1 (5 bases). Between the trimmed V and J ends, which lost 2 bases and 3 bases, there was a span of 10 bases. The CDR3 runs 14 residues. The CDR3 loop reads CASSLRTQDTEAFL. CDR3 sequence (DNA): TGTGCCAGCAGTTTAAGGACACAGGACACTGAAGCTTTCCTT.

The CDR3 spells CATSREIAGQVLTDTQYF. The CDR3 DNA sequence: TGTGCCACCAGCAGAGAAATTGCGGGACAGGTTCTCACAGATACGCAGTATTTT. The rearrangement links TRBV15 to TRBJ2-3; TRBD1 matches 8 bases. J lost 2 bases, V lost 0 bases, and 10 bases had no gene match. There are 18 residues in the CDR3. Germline V lookup: CDR1 LNHNV, CDR2 YYDKDF (reference sequence).

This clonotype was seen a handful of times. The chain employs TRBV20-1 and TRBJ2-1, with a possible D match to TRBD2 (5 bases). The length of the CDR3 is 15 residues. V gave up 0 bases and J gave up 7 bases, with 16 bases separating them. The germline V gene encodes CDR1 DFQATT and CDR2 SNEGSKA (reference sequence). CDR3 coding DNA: TGCAGTGCTAGAGATAGGAGGTTCGGGCTAAATGAGCAGTTCTTC. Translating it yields CSARDRRFGLNEQFF.

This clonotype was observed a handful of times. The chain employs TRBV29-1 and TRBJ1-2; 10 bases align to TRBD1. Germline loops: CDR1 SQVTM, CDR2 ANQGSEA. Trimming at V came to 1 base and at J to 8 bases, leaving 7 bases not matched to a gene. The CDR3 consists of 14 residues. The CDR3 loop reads CSVEAGTGEPGYTF. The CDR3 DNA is TGCAGCGTTGAAGCCGGGACAGGGGAGCCGGGCTACACCTTC.

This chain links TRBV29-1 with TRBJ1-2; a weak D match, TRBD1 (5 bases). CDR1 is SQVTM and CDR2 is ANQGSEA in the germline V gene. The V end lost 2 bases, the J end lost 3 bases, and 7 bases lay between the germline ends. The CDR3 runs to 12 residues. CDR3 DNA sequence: TGCAGCGTTGAACCCAGGGACTATGGCTACACCTTC. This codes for CSVEPRDYGYTF.

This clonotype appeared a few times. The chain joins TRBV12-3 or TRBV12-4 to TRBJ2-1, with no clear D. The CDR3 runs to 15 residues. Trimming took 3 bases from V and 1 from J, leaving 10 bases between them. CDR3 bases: TGTGCCAGCAGTTTGAATCTAGGGTCCTACAATGAGCAGTTCTTC. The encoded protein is CASSLNLGSYNEQFF.